A single sample is the source of the 32 T cell receptor beta chains below, sequenced in a study of blood T cell repertoires in COVID-19. Generated by immunoSEQ multiplex PCR, the TCRdb table keeps only in-frame clones and is missing some. The data hold about 260,000 clones, with about 87% observed a single time. Specimen: peripheral blood. These receptors were taken from a woman in her fifties or sixties with acute or convalescent COVID-19.

The V and J genes are TRBV28 and TRBJ2-7, with 11 bases aligning to TRBD2. CDR1 is MDHEN and CDR2 is SYDVKM in the germline V gene. The CDR3 is 13 amino acids. The CDR3 loop reads CATVAGGAYEQYF. The CDR3 DNA follows: TGTGCTACAGTAGCGGGAGGGGCCTACGAGCAGTACTTC.

The CDR3 protein is CASSQDRAGGRQPQHF. For the CDR3, the DNA is TGCGCCAGCAGCCAAGATCGGGCAGGGGGCAGGCAGCCCCAGCATTTT. This sequence joins TRBV4-1 and TRBJ1-5; 8 bases are a match to TRBD1. CDR1 and CDR2 (germline): MGHRA, YSYEKL. The junction had 8 bases not matched to a gene; V was cut back by 0 bases and J by 7 bases. The CDR3 sequence is 16 residues long.

J is TRBJ1-1 and V is TRBV30; a possible D gene is TRBD1 (6 bases). Germline V gives CDR1 GTSNPN, CDR2 SVGIG (reference sequence). The CDR3 totals 17 residues. Trimming pared 1 base from V and 3 bases from J, leaving 21 bases between. The CDR3 reads CAWSDISRGQGYTEAFF. In DNA, the CDR3 is TGTGCCTGGAGTGATATTTCGCGGGGGCAGGGCTACACTGAAGCTTTCTTT. Filled out from reference TRBV30 and TRBJ1-1, the complete variable domain reads SQTIHQWPATLVQPVGSPLSLECTVEGTSNPNLYWYRQAAGRGLQLLFYSVGIGQISSEVPQNLSASRPQDRQFILSSKKLLLSDSGFYLCAWSDISRGQGYTEAFFGQGTRLTVV.

The chain recombines TRBV2 with TRBJ1-4, with 7 positions matching TRBD1. The junction had 13 bases not matched to a gene; V was cut back by 7 bases and J by 8 bases. CDR1 and CDR2 (germline): SNHLY, FYNNEI. The CDR3 has 15 amino acids. The CDR3 spells CASTGQALAYEKLFF. The CDR3 DNA follows: TGTGCCAGCACCGGACAGGCCCTCGCCTACGAAAAACTGTTTTTT.

The rearrangement joins TRBV7-2 to TRBJ1-1; D is ambiguous. The CDR3 contains 13 residues. V dropped 5 bases and J dropped 0 bases, with 7 bases sitting between them. CDR1 and CDR2 from the germline V gene are SGHTA and FQGNSA. Written as DNA, the CDR3 is TGTGCCAGCAGCCTACAGATGAACACTGAAGCTTTCTTT. Its translation: CASSLQMNTEAFF.

V gene TRBV4-2 combines with J gene TRBJ1-4; TRBD1 agrees at 7 bases. V dropped 6 bases and J dropped 8; count of bases not matched to a gene: 12. The germline gives CDR1 LGHNA, CDR2 YNFKEQ. This CDR3 spans 15 amino acids. The CDR3 DNA reads TGTGCCAGCAGTCAACAAGGACAGGTTGTAGAAAAACTGTTTTTT. This sequence encodes CASSQQGQVVEKLFF.

The chain employs TRBV7-3 and TRBJ2-3; weak D call: TRBD1 (5 bases). Germline CDR1 is SGHTA and CDR2 is FQGTGA. V lost 5 bases to trimming and J lost 4 bases, with 13 bases between them. This CDR3 has 14 residues. CDR3 region: CASSKTRAPDTQYF. The CDR3 DNA reads TGTGCCAGCAGCAAAACCAGGGCCCCAGATACGCAGTATTTT.

In this sample, this clone turned up a few times. The genes are TRBV5-1 and TRBJ2-7; TRBD2 matches at 10 bases. Germline CDR1 is SGHRS and CDR2 is YFSETQ. The V and J ends lost 4 bases and 7 bases, in that order; junction bases with no gene match: 11. The CDR3 totals 15 residues. CDR3 loop: CASSLGVAGGYEQYF. The CDR3 DNA reads as TGCGCCAGCAGCCTCGGGGTAGCGGGAGGTTATGAGCAGTACTTC.

This clone came up once. V usage is TRBV6-5 and J usage is TRBJ2-1; tentative D call: TRBD1 (6 bases). The CDR3 has 15 amino acids. V was cut by 2 bases and J by 7 bases, with 15 bases left in between. Germline CDR1 is MNHEY and CDR2 is SVGAGI. This chain's CDR3 is CASSYPGTFPNEQFF. In nucleotides, the CDR3 is TGTGCCAGCAGTTACCCCGGGACATTCCCTAATGAGCAGTTCTTC.

The chain recombines TRBV19 with TRBJ2-7; 10 nucleotides match TRBD1. V trimming: 4 bases; J trimming: 3 bases; junction bases outside the gene matches: 6. The CDR3 covers 15 residues. The germline V gene encodes CDR1 LNHDA and CDR2 SQIVND (reference sequence). CDR3 sequence (DNA): TGTGCCAGTAGTACCCCGACAGGGGGCGGCTACGAGCAGTACTTC. This sequence encodes CASSTPTGGGYEQYF.

The chain links TRBV14 to TRBJ2-1; TRBD2 matches at 13 bases. Trimming at V came to 1 base and at J to 4 bases, leaving 7 bases not matched to a gene. CDR3 size: 18 residues. Germline V gene sequence: CDR1 SGHDN, CDR2 FVKESK. The CDR3 DNA reads as TGTGCCAGCAGCCAAGTGTGGACTAGCGGGAGAGTGTACAATGAGCAGTTCTTC. This encodes CASSQVWTSGRVYNEQFF. Looking up the rest from reference TRBV14 and TRBJ2-1 gives the full variable domain: EAGVTQFPSHSVIEKGQTVTLRCDPISGHDNLYWYRRVMGKEIKFLLHFVKESKQDESGMPNNRFLAERTGGTYSTLKVQPAELEDSGVYFCASSQVWTSGRVYNEQFFGPGTRLTVL.

CDR3: CASSPRQLGYTF. The CDR3 region has the DNA TGTGCCAGCAGTCCTAGACAGCTCGGCTACACCTTC. The chain joins TRBV6-6 to TRBJ1-2; perhaps TRBD1 as D (5 bases). The CDR3 runs 12 residues. In germline, CDR1 is MNHNY, CDR2 SVGAGI (reference sequence). V was cut by 5 bases and J by 8 bases, with 12 bases left in between.

The chain carries TRBV6-5 and TRBJ1-4; D not resolved. Trimming took off 2 bases at V and 8 bases at J, with 15 bases between the two ends. The CDR3 is 15 residues long. In germline, CDR1 is MNHEY, CDR2 SVGAGI. CDR3 in DNA: TGTGCCAGCAGTTACGTCCGGGTTCAGAGGGAAAAACTGTTTTTT. Translation: CASSYVRVQREKLFF.

This chain joins TRBV7-9 and TRBJ1-4; TRBD1 agrees at 10 bases. CDR1 SEHNR and CDR2 FQNEAQ come from the germline V gene (reference sequence). With 7 bases clipped from V and 6 bases from J, the junction kept 5 bases outside the gene matches. CDR3 size: 14 residues. The CDR3 spells CASNLGQGDEKLFF. The CDR3 bases are TGTGCCAGCAACCTCGGACAGGGGGATGAAAAACTGTTTTTT. The entire variable domain, with the rest obtained from reference TRBV7-9 and TRBJ1-4, is as follows: DTGVSQNPRHKITKRGQNVTFRCDPISEHNRLYWYRQTLGQGPEFLTYFQNEAQLEKSRLLSDRFSAERPKGSFSTLEIQRTEQGDSAMYLCASNLGQGDEKLFFGSGTQLSVL.

The rearrangement joins TRBV29-1 to TRBJ1-1, with no clear D. Germline V CDR1 and CDR2: SQVTM, ANQGSEA. The CDR3 is made up of 12 amino acids. V gave up 5 bases and J gave up 2 bases, with 9 bases separating them. As DNA, the CDR3 is TGCAGCGTTTGGGCAGGCAACACTGAAGCTTTCTTT. Translated, it gives CSVWAGNTEAFF.

The V and J genes are TRBV5-1 and TRBJ1-2; D is perhaps TRBD1 (5 bases). Trimming removed 5 bases from V and 4 bases from J, with 12 bases in between. CDR3 length: 13 residues. The V gene's germline CDR1 is SGHRS and CDR2 YFSETQ. The CDR3 loop reads CASSRGSSYGYTF. The DNA of the CDR3 is TGCGCCAGCAGTCGGGGGTCTAGCTATGGCTACACCTTC.

The chain links TRBV29-1 to TRBJ1-2, with 7 bases fitting TRBD1. V shed 6 bases and J 8 bases; nucleotides not matched to a gene: 9. Germline V gives CDR1 SQVTM, CDR2 ANQGSEA. The CDR3 totals 12 residues. In DNA, the CDR3 is TGCAGCGTGCCCTACAGGGGCTGGGGCTACACCTTC. Residues: CSVPYRGWGYTF.

V gene TRBV27 combines with J gene TRBJ2-7; 8 bases fit TRBD1. Germline V gene lookup returns CDR1 MNHEY and CDR2 SMNVEV (reference sequence). The CDR3 spans 14 residues. V was pared by 5 bases and J by 3 bases, with 6 bases of the junction left unmatched. CDR3 DNA: TGTGCCAGCAGTACCCGGGACAGGAGCTACGAGCAGTACTTC. This sequence encodes CASSTRDRSYEQYF.

The chain uses TRBV19 and TRBJ2-7; TRBD2 matches at 12 bases. Trimming cost V 4 bases and J 3 bases; bases outside gene matches: 1. CDR1 and CDR2 (germline): LNHDA, SQIVND (reference sequence). The CDR3 is made up of 14 amino acids. The CDR3 loop reads CASSKLAGGYEQYF. Written as DNA, the CDR3 is TGTGCCAGTAGTAAACTAGCGGGAGGCTACGAGCAGTACTTC.

This clone has just a few counts. The chain combines TRBV25-1 with TRBJ1-4; TRBD1 matches at 10 bases. The CDR3 runs to 15 residues. V lost 2 bases to trimming and J lost 8 bases; unmatched junction nucleotides: 5. Germline-derived CDR1 and CDR2 are MGHDK and SYGVNS. The CDR3 DNA sequence: TGTGCCAGCAGTGAAACCGGGACAGGGGTCGAAAAACTGTTTTTT. Translation gives CASSETGTGVEKLFF.

V usage is TRBV28 and J usage is TRBJ1-5; D gene ambiguous. V was trimmed by 3 bases and J by 4 bases, leaving 10 bases between them. The CDR3 loop spans 14 amino acids. The V gene's germline CDR1 is MDHEN and CDR2 SYDVKM. Written as DNA, the CDR3 is TGTGCCAGCAGTTTTTACCACGGGAATCAGCCCCAGCATTTT. It encodes CASSFYHGNQPQHF. Complete variable domain (other parts from reference TRBV28 and TRBJ1-5): DVKVTQSSRYLVKRTGEKVFLECVQDMDHENMFWYRQDPGLGLRLIYFSYDVKMKEKGDIPEGYSVSREKKERFSLILESASTNQTSMYLCASSFYHGNQPQHFGDGTRLSIL.

In this sample, this clone turned up a few times. The chain couples TRBV9 to TRBJ1-1; D might be TRBD1 (5 bases). This CDR3 contains 13 residues. Trimming shortened V by 0 bases and J by 8 bases, and 11 bases separated the two germline ends. CDR1 is SGDLS and CDR2 is YYNGEE in the germline V gene. The CDR3 bases are TGTGCCAGCAGCGTAGTCATGGCAGGGGAAGCTTTCTTT. Translated: CASSVVMAGEAFF. The full variable domain, in which reference TRBV9 and TRBJ1-1 provide the parts outside the CDR3, is DSGVTQTPKHLITATGQRVTLRCSPRSGDLSVYWYQQSLDQGLQFLIQYYNGEERAKGNILERFSAQQFPDLHSELNLSSLELGDSALYFCASSVVMAGEAFFGQGTRLTVV.

The chain uses TRBV6-4 and TRBJ1-3; 8 nucleotides line up with TRBD1. Trimming cost V 3 bases and J 2 bases; bases outside gene matches: 3. This CDR3 spans 15 amino acids. Germline values: CDR1 MRHNA, CDR2 SNTAGT. CDR3 in DNA: TGTGCCAGCAGTGAAAGGACAGGGCCTGGAAACACCATATATTTT. It translates to CASSERTGPGNTIYF.

Notes on this clone: An end of the junction does not agree with germline; a read error may underlie this. This chain joins TRBV30 and TRBJ2-1, with a weak D call TRBD2 (7 bases). The CDR3 totals 11 residues. CDR1 and CDR2 (germline): GTSNPN, SVGIG (reference sequence). The CDR3 DNA follows: TGCTCGGGGGGCAACTACAATGAGCAGTTCTTC. Its translation is CSGGNYNEQFF.

V usage is TRBV5-5 and J usage is TRBJ1-1; 8 bases are a match to TRBD1. The CDR3 is 15 residues long. Trimming at V came to 2 bases and at J to 5 bases, leaving 8 bases not matched to a gene. The germline gives CDR1 SGHKS, CDR2 YYEKEE (reference sequence). This CDR3 reads CASSLSGTGLTEAFF. Here the CDR3 DNA reads TGTGCCAGCAGCTTATCCGGGACAGGTCTGACTGAAGCTTTCTTT. The whole variable domain, filled in from reference TRBV5-5 and TRBJ1-1, reads DAGVTQSPTHLIKTRGQQVTLRCSPISGHKSVSWYQQVLGQGPQFIFQYYEKEERGRGNFPDRFSARQFPNYSSELNVNALLLGDSALYLCASSLSGTGLTEAFFGQGTRLTVV.

V usage is TRBV7-9 and J usage is TRBJ1-1; perhaps TRBD1 as D (5 bases). Per the germline V gene, CDR1 is SEHNR and CDR2 is FQNEAQ (reference sequence). V was clipped by 1 base and J by 3 bases, with 9 bases between them. The CDR3 has 14 residues. The CDR3 DNA follows: TGTGCCAGCAGCTTAGTAGGGGTGGACACTGAAGCTTTCTTT. Translating gives CASSLVGVDTEAFF.

On this clone itself: This specimen includes other DNA sequences encoding the same CDR3. The CDR3, as DNA: TGTGCCAGCAGCTTGGGACTAGCGGGTAACAATGAGCAGTTCTTC. Protein sequence: CASSLGLAGNNEQFF. The chain employs TRBV7-3 and TRBJ2-1; 12 nucleotides align to TRBD2. From germline, CDR1 is SGHTA and CDR2 FQGTGA. Trimming took 3 bases from V and 5 from J; bases not matched to a gene: 2. This CDR3 contains 15 residues.

This clone has only a few counts. The gene calls are TRBV5-1 and TRBJ1-2; possible D gene TRBD1, 6 bases. The CDR3 length is 15 residues. The germline V gene has CDR1 SGHRS and CDR2 YFSETQ. With 3 bases removed from V and 4 bases from J, the gap between germline ends came to 16 bases. CDR3 DNA sequence: TGCGCCAGCAGCTCGGAACAACAGGGACGCTATGGCTACACCTTC. Its translation: CASSSEQQGRYGYTF.

The chain joins TRBV10-3 to TRBJ2-1, with 11 nucleotides matching TRBD2. Per germline, CDR1 ENHRY and CDR2 SYGVKD. The V and J ends lost 4 bases and 9 bases, in that order; junction bases with no gene match: 5. CDR3 length: 14 residues. CDR3 nucleotides: TGTGCCATCAGTGGGGTAGCGGGAGGGGCTGAGCAGTTCTTC. Its protein product is CAISGVAGGAEQFF.

In nucleotides, the CDR3 is TGTGCCAGCAGCAGACAGGGGGGGAACACTGAAGCTTTCTTT. Amino acids: CASSRQGGNTEAFF. The chain joins TRBV7-2 to TRBJ1-1; 9 bases map to TRBD1. CDR3 size: 14 residues. CDR1 SGHTA and CDR2 FQGNSA come from the germline V gene. V gave up 5 bases and J gave up 1 base; unmatched junction bases: 2.

This clone was seen once. The CDR3: CASSFWAGGGHEQFF. DNA for the CDR3: TGTGCCAGCAGTTTTTGGGCCGGAGGGGGCCATGAGCAGTTCTTC. V gene TRBV28 combines with J gene TRBJ2-1; possible D gene TRBD1, 7 bases. Germline V gene data show CDR1 as MDHEN and CDR2 as SYDVKM. The CDR3 runs to 15 residues. Trimming removed 3 bases at V and 8 bases at J, with 17 bases between. Full variable domain (outside the CDR3, taken from reference TRBV28 and TRBJ2-1): DVKVTQSSRYLVKRTGEKVFLECVQDMDHENMFWYRQDPGLGLRLIYFSYDVKMKEKGDIPEGYSVSREKKERFSLILESASTNQTSMYLCASSFWAGGGHEQFFGPGTRLTVL.

The chain combines TRBV30 with TRBJ2-4, with 8 bases aligning to TRBD1. Germline CDR1 is GTSNPN and CDR2 is SVGIG (reference sequence). Unmatched junction bases numbered 8, after V lost 3 bases and J lost 4 bases. This CDR3 contains 15 residues. CDR3 amino acids: CAWRPQGAQKNIQYF. The CDR3 DNA reads TGTGCCTGGAGGCCGCAGGGGGCGCAGAAAAACATTCAGTACTTC.